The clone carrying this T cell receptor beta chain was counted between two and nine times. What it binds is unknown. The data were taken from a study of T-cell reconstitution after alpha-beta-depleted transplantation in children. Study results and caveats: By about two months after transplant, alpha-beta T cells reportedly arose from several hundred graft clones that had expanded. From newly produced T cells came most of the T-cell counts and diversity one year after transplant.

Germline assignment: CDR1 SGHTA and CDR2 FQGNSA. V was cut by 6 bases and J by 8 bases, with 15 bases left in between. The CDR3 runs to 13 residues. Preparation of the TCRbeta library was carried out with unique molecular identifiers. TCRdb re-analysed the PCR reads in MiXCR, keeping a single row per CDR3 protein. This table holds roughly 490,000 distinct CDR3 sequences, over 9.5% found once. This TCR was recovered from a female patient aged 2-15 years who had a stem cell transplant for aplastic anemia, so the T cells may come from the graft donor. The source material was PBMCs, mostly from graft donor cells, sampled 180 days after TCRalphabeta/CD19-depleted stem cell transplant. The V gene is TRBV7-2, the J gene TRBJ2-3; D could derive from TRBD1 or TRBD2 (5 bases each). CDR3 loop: CASRRDPRRTQYF. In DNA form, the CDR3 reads TGTGCCAGCAGACGGGACCCCCGTCGTACGCAGTATTTT.